One sample yielded the 7 T cell receptor beta chains listed below, sequenced in a study of blood T cell repertoires in COVID-19. Sequenced by immunoSEQ multiplex PCR; TCRdb stores in-frame clones only, minus some. The sample holds fewer than 85,000 clones, 75% to 90% seen once. Sequenced material: peripheral blood. These receptors were taken from a man aged 50 to 59 with active COVID-19.

The chain carries TRBV9 and TRBJ2-1; 11 nucleotides agree with TRBD2. The germline CDR1 and CDR2 sequences are SGDLS and YYNGEE. J was trimmed by 4 bases and V by 2 bases; bases with no gene match: 2. The CDR3 sequence is 15 residues long. In DNA, the CDR3 is TGTGCCAGCAGCGTGACTAGCGGGGAATACAATGAGCAGTTCTTC. Translated: CASSVTSGEYNEQFF.

J is TRBJ1-2 and V is TRBV6-5; tentatively, D is TRBD1 (6 bases). The CDR3 covers 12 residues. From germline, CDR1 is MNHEY and CDR2 SVGAGI. Trimming cost V 8 bases and J 4 bases, with 11 bases left between them. As DNA, the CDR3 is TGTGCCAGCCGGACAGTATCCTATGGCTACACCTTC. As protein: CASRTVSYGYTF.

The chain joins TRBV11-2 to TRBJ2-7; D is ambiguous. Trimming pared 8 bases from V and 5 bases from J, leaving 13 bases between. Germline V lookup: CDR1 SGHAT, CDR2 FQNNGV. CDR3 length: 12 residues. The CDR3 here is CASGFGFDEQYF. The CDR3 nucleotides read TGTGCCAGCGGGTTCGGGTTCGACGAGCAGTACTTC.

The CDR3 spells CSARTGDSEKLFF. The CDR3 DNA follows: TGCAGCGCCAGAACAGGGGATTCAGAAAAACTGTTTTTT. The chain has TRBV29-1 and TRBJ1-4, with 7 bases lining up with TRBD1. The germline V gene has CDR1 SQVTM and CDR2 ANQGSEA. Trimming at V came to 7 bases and at J to 8 bases, leaving 10 bases not matched to a gene. The CDR3 is 13 residues long. The whole variable domain, remainder taken from reference TRBV29-1 and TRBJ1-4, is SAVISQKPSRDICQRGTSLTIQCQVDSQVTMMFWYRQQPGQSLTLIATANQGSEATYESGFVIDKFPISRPNLTFSTLTVSNMSPEDSSIYLCSARTGDSEKLFFGSGTQLSVL.

The gene calls are TRBV5-1 and TRBJ1-1, with a tentative D call TRBD1 (5 bases). The germline V gene has CDR1 SGHRS and CDR2 YFSETQ. The CDR3 contains 16 residues. V shed 0 bases and J shed 0 bases, with 12 bases lying between them. CDR3 region: CASSLGQTSMNTEAFF. CDR3 DNA: TGCGCCAGCAGCTTGGGACAGACATCCATGAACACTGAAGCTTTCTTT. Complete variable domain (other parts from reference TRBV5-1 and TRBJ1-1): KAGVTQTPRYLIKTRGQQVTLSCSPISGHRSVSWYQQTPGQGLQFLFEYFSETQRNKGNFPGRFSGRQFSNSRSEMNVSTLELGDSALYLCASSLGQTSMNTEAFFGQGTRLTVV.

This chain connects TRBV5-4 to TRBJ2-7, with TRBD2 identical over 7 bases. This CDR3 has 15 amino acids. Germline CDR1 SGHNT, CDR2 YYREEE (reference sequence). J lost 1 base, V lost 6 bases, and 10 bases had no gene match. The CDR3 protein is CASTPSGGRSYEQYF. The DNA for the CDR3 is TGTGCCAGCACCCCATCGGGGGGAAGGTCCTACGAGCAGTACTTC.

This clone has only a few counts. CDR3 bases: TGTGCCAGCAGCATGACTAGCGGGAGTGATAGTACGCAGTATTTT. Amino acid sequence: CASSMTSGSDSTQYF. The chain carries TRBV7-2 and TRBJ2-3; 12 nucleotides line up with TRBD2. The CDR3 extends over 15 amino acids. V was pared by 5 bases and J by 8 bases, with 8 bases of the junction left unmatched. The germline V gene encodes CDR1 SGHTA and CDR2 FQGNSA.